A selection of T cell receptor beta chains follows, all from one sample in a study of cytomegalovirus exposure and HLA in healthy donors. Using immunoSEQ multiplex PCR, the repertoire was profiled, and TCRdb retains in-frame clones only, with some absent. The repertoire consists of 150,000 to 200,000 clones, with over 9.5% occurring once and the leading ten covering 7.8%. Specimen: PBMCs. The receptors stem from a man aged 45-65 years in good health and CMV-seropositive. The CDR3 runs from the conserved cysteine through the conserved F or W. The order of the fields is V gene, clone size, J gene, D gene, CDR3 DNA, CDR3 protein. A D gene is named only where the DNA matches it firmly. Not every row has a clone size; where given, it reads once, few, many or a size class.

TRBV9	few	TRBJ2-3	TRBD2	TGTGCCAGCAGCGGTGGACTAGCGGGGCCCGTAGGCACAGATACGCAGTATTTT	CASSGGLAGPVGTDTQYF
TRBV29-1	.	TRBJ1-4	.	TGCAGCGCAGACATGGATCAAAAACTGTTTTTT	CSADMDQKLFF
TRBV7-2	few	TRBJ1-6	TRBD1	TGTGCCAGCAGCCAGGGACAGGGGGCAGGTAATTCACCCCTCCACTTT	CASSQGQGAGNSPLHF
TRBV7-9	.	TRBJ1-1	.	TGTGCCAGCCTGGGGGCGAACATGAACACTGAAGCTTTCTTT	CASLGANMNTEAFF
TRBV10-3	.	TRBJ2-2	TRBD2	TGTGCCATCAGTCGCCTGACTAGCGGGGGGGCTAGCACCGGGGAGCTGTTTTTT	CAISRLTSGGASTGELFF
TRBV5-1	.	TRBJ2-2	.	TGCGCCAGCACCTCGGGGGTTGCAGCAGGTCCCGGGGAGCTGTTTTTT	CASTSGVAAGPGELFF
TRBV7-9	.	TRBJ1-2	.	TGTGCCAGCAGCCCCCGCCGGGACATAAACTATGGCTACACCTTC	CASSPRRDINYGYTF
TRBV28	.	TRBJ1-1	TRBD1	TGTGCCAGCAGTAACAGGGGTTTTACTGAAGCTTTCTTT	CASSNRGFTEAFF
TRBV5-1	.	TRBJ2-5	.	TGCGCCAGCAGCTTGAGGGGGGACAGATACCTCCAGTACTTC	CASSLRGDRYLQYF
TRBV30	.	TRBJ2-7	.	TGTGCCTGGGGCCGGGGGAGGTCCTACGAGCAGTACTTC	CAWGRGRSYEQYF
TRBV6-1	few	TRBJ1-1	.	TGTGCCAGCAGTGAACAGGGGCGGACTGAAGCTTTCTTT	CASSEQGRTEAFF
TRBV9	.	TRBJ1-2	TRBD1	TGTGCCAGCACCCTGGACAGGGGGCGAGGTGGCTACACCTTC	CASTLDRGRGGYTF
TRBV28	few	TRBJ1-1	.	TGTGCCAGCAGGTTCCCAGGGGCCACGAACACTGAAGCTTTCTTT	CASRFPGATNTEAFF
TRBV27	.	TRBJ1-2	.	TGTGCCAGCAGGGGCCTCAACTATGGCTACACCTTC	CASRGLNYGYTF